Detailed here is one T cell receptor beta chain. The record originates from a study of technical replicates of blood from a few donors. Profiled with immunoSEQ multiplex PCR; TCRdb holds only in-frame clones, not every one. Among some 90,000 clones listed, roughly 96% were seen once. V was clipped by 3 bases and J by 9 bases; unmatched bases: 8. The CDR3 spans 14 residues. The germline V gene has CDR1 SGDLS and CDR2 YYNGEE. The sequenced sample consisted of T cells isolated from PBMCs. This rearrangement joins TRBV9 to TRBJ2-1; TRBD1 matches at 8 bases. The receptor was isolated from a human donor in good health. The CDR3 sequence: CASSAAGTGSEQFF. The CDR3 DNA follows: TGTGCCAGCAGCGCTGCCGGGACAGGCAGTGAGCAGTTCTTC.